Presented here are 18 T cell receptor beta chains from one specimen sequenced in a study of glioma-infiltrating T cells. Using RNA template, CDR3s of TCR alpha and beta were amplified with iRepertoire arm-PCR. TCRdb recomputed calls from the multiplex PCR reads with MiXCR, one row per CDR3 protein. The sample lists 20,000 to 25,000 distinct CDR3 sequences; around 23% were seen once. The sequenced sample consisted of glioma tissue, nonneoplastic brain tissue, or PBMCs (not recorded which). The source of these receptors is a human donor with low-grade glioma or glioblastoma, undergoing nonglioma brain surgery, or in good health (not recorded which).

This clonotype has at least ten counts. The gene calls are TRBV24-1 and TRBJ2-3; 10 positions match TRBD1. Germline CDR1 reads KGHDR; CDR2 reads SFDVKD. The junction had 4 bases not matched to a gene; V was cut back by 9 bases and J by 2 bases. This CDR3 has 14 amino acids. The CDR3 DNA follows: TGTGCCACCGGAGACAGGGGGCACACAGATACGCAGTATTTT. Protein: CATGDRGHTDTQYF.

Note on this clonotype: A read error is possible here, since a much larger clone lies one base away. The chain couples TRBV20-1 to TRBJ1-3; D not resolved. CDR3 length: 13 amino acids. Trimming removed 0 bases at V and 0 bases at J, with 3 bases between. Per germline, CDR1 DFQATT and CDR2 SNEGSKA (reference sequence). The CDR3 bases are TGCAGTGCTAGAGAGCGCTCTGGAAACACCATATATTTT. Translated, it gives CSARERSGNTIYF.

This clonotype is a singleton in its sample. The chain carries TRBV7-9 and TRBJ2-5, with TRBD2 matching 12 bases. With 5 bases clipped from V and 2 bases from J, the junction kept 6 bases outside the gene matches. Looked up from germline, CDR1 is SEHNR and CDR2 is FQNEAQ (reference sequence). CDR3 length equals 16 residues. The DNA for the CDR3 is TGTGCCAGCAGCCGCCGACTAGCGGGAGCGCAAGAGACCCAGTACTTC. This codes for CASSRRLAGAQETQYF.

This clonotype was observed a few times. The chain couples TRBV12-3 or TRBV12-4 to TRBJ1-2; D possibly corresponds to TRBD1 (5 bases). The CDR3 consists of 11 residues. Between the trimmed V and J ends, which lost 6 bases and 6 bases, there was a span of 8 bases. CDR3 residues: CASSRGHGYTF. The CDR3 coding sequence is TGTGCCAGCAGCCGGGGACATGGCTACACCTTC.

The chain links TRBV30 to TRBJ1-6; TRBD1 aligns across 9 bases. The CDR3 is made up of 15 amino acids. The V gene's germline CDR1 is GTSNPN and CDR2 SVGIG (reference sequence). V lost 3 bases to trimming and J lost 7 bases; unmatched junction nucleotides: 7. CDR3 bases: TGTGCCTGGAGGCAGGGGGACAGGGACAATTCACCCCTCCACTTT. This gives the protein CAWRQGDRDNSPLHF.

V and J are TRBV18 and TRBJ1-6, with unresolved D. Trimming took off 5 bases at V and 7 bases at J, with 21 bases between the two ends. The CDR3 is made up of 17 amino acids. The germline gives CDR1 KGHSH, CDR2 LQKENI. The CDR3 DNA follows: TGTGCCAGCTCAAATGTGTTCGGCCGACCGAGGAATTCACCCCTCCACTTT. It specifies CASSNVFGRPRNSPLHF.

The chain combines TRBV2 with TRBJ1-1; D ambiguous. V gave up 6 bases and J gave up 1 base, with 9 bases separating them. Germline loops: CDR1 SNHLY, CDR2 FYNNEI. The CDR3 contains 13 residues. Here the CDR3 reads CASRNQRNTEAFF. CDR3 DNA: TGTGCCAGCAGGAACCAACGGAACACTGAAGCTTTCTTT.

This clonotype was seen many times. The V call is TRBV4-3, the J call TRBJ2-1; the D gene is possibly TRBD1 (5 bases). The CDR3 runs to 16 residues. The V end lost 5 bases, the J end lost 0 bases, and 14 bases lay between the germline ends. Looked up from germline, CDR1 is LGHNA and CDR2 is YSLEER. CDR3: CASSKGRDSSYNEQFF. For the CDR3, the DNA is TGCGCCAGCAGCAAAGGGCGTGACAGCTCCTACAATGAGCAGTTCTTC.

This clonotype was observed many times. The chain carries TRBV12-3 or TRBV12-4 and TRBJ2-5; 7 nucleotides align to TRBD2. This CDR3 region has 14 residues. Unmatched junction bases numbered 13, after V lost 6 bases and J lost 9 bases. CDR3 DNA: TGTGCCAGCAGCACTACCGGGACTAATCCCCCCCAGTACTTC. As protein: CASSTTGTNPPQYF.

This clonotype was seen repeatedly, ten times or more. The V call is TRBV24-1, the J call TRBJ2-1, with unresolved D. CDR1 is KGHDR and CDR2 is SFDVKD in the germline V gene. The ends were cut back, 4 bases at V and 0 bases at J, with 9 bases in the middle. The CDR3 covers 15 residues. The CDR3: CATSDPVSSYNEQFF. DNA for the CDR3: TGTGCCACCAGTGACCCAGTTAGCTCCTACAATGAGCAGTTCTTC.

This clonotype was detected ten times or more. The chain recombines TRBV4-2 with TRBJ1-5; D is undetermined. The CDR3 is 16 amino acids. The V end was cut by 1 base, the J end by 3 bases, with 13 bases between. Germline CDR1 LGHNA, CDR2 YNFKEQ. Written as DNA, the CDR3 is TGTGCCAGCAGCCAAGGGACTGCAGACCTCAATCAGCCCCAGCATTTT. It specifies CASSQGTADLNQPQHF.

This clonotype was counted at least ten times. The rearrangement joins TRBV28 to TRBJ2-5; D remains unclear. The CDR3 is 15 amino acids. Trimming removed 5 bases at V and 4 bases at J, with 17 bases between. CDR1 and CDR2 (germline): MDHEN, SYDVKM. DNA of the CDR3: TGTGCCAGCAGTCCCCGTGGAGCGCCTTTAGAGACCCAGTACTTC. Encoded protein: CASSPRGAPLETQYF. The whole variable domain, filled in from reference TRBV28 and TRBJ2-5, reads DVKVTQSSRYLVKRTGEKVFLECVQDMDHENMFWYRQDPGLGLRLIYFSYDVKMKEKGDIPEGYSVSREKKERFSLILESASTNQTSMYLCASSPRGAPLETQYFGPGTRLLVL.

With regard to this clonotype: Just one base apart from a much larger clone, this may be a read error. The CDR3 protein is CATSHRSEQFF. The DNA for the CDR3 is TGTGCCACCAGTCATCGCAGTGAGCAGTTCTTC. The chain has TRBV24-1 and TRBJ2-1; D not certain. Trimming cost V 6 bases and J 9 bases, with 8 bases left between them. This CDR3 is 11 amino acids long. The germline V gene has CDR1 KGHDR and CDR2 SFDVKD.

V gene TRBV12-3 or TRBV12-4 combines with J gene TRBJ2-3, with TRBD1 identical over 8 bases. The CDR3 contains 15 residues. The trim removed 5 bases at V and 7 bases at J, leaving 11 bases unmatched. CDR3 region: CASSDRIDRGHTQYF. CDR3 nucleotides: TGTGCCAGCAGTGACCGAATAGACAGGGGACATACGCAGTATTTT.

The J gene is TRBJ2-3, the V gene TRBV19, with D possibly matching TRBD2 (5 bases). Trimming left V 5 bases short and J 0 bases short, with 9 bases between. This CDR3 has 14 amino acids. Germline V gives CDR1 LNHDA, CDR2 SQIVND (reference sequence). The DNA of the CDR3 is TGTGCCAGTAGTGGTAGCGTGAGCACAGATACGCAGTATTTT. Its protein is CASSGSVSTDTQYF.

This clonotype was observed many times. This sequence joins TRBV6-2 or TRBV6-3 and TRBJ2-3; unclear D gene. V lost 2 bases, J lost 6 bases, and 6 bases lay in between. CDR1 and CDR2 from the germline V gene are MNHEY and SVGEGT. This CDR3 is built from 12 residues. The CDR3 sequence is CASSYGRDTQYF. CDR3 in DNA: TGTGCCAGCAGTTACGGGCGGGATACGCAGTATTTT.

This clonotype was observed many times. This chain joins TRBV4-1 and TRBJ2-3; 10 positions agree with TRBD2. V dropped 4 bases and J dropped 2; count of bases not matched to a gene: 6. The germline V gene encodes CDR1 MGHRA and CDR2 YSYEKL. CDR3 size: 16 residues. The CDR3 DNA follows: TGCGCCAGCAGCCCTCTAGCGGGGGCCCTCACAGATACGCAGTATTTT. It is translated as CASSPLAGALTDTQYF.

The CDR3 DNA reads TGTGCCAGTAGTACCTTAAGGGGGGAGCTGTTTTTT. This translates into CASSTLRGELFF. This chain uses TRBV19 with TRBJ2-2; D remains ambiguous. CDR1 and CDR2 from the germline V gene are LNHDA and SQIVND (reference sequence). Deletions cut 4 bases from V and 8 bases from J, with 8 bases between. This CDR3 has 12 residues. Using reference TRBV19 and TRBJ2-2 for the parts outside the CDR3, the full variable domain is DGGITQSPKYLFRKEGQNVTLSCEQNLNHDAMYWYRQDPGQGLRLIYYSQIVNDFQKGDIAEGYSVSREKKESFPLTVTSAQKNPTAFYLCASSTLRGELFFGEGSRLTVL.